This TCR beta chain was obtained from a study of blood T cells in healthy people across ages (dated by TCRdb to between 2014 and 2016). About the investigation overall: Template switching captured roughly one uniquely barcoded TCR beta cDNA molecule per two T cells in model experiments. Using deep sequencing normalized with unique cDNA molecular identifiers, the study measured how TCR beta repertoire diversity changes with age. Four age groups were formed from the donors: young (average around 15 years), middle-aged (around 41), aged (around 68) and long-lived (less than 85). To avoid experimental bias, donors of different ages were spread randomly across the sequencing lanes. The study analyzed two additional independent replicas of 1 million unique cDNA reads from the same blood draw for two donors, one aged 18 to 30 and one aged 80 or older. Study-level results and caveats: There was a strong correlation between observed TCR beta diversity and the percentage of naive T cells measured by flow cytometry. Compared with the aged group, the long-lived group had more naive CD4+ T cells, fewer expanded clones and increased TCR diversity, suggesting age selection. Because donor CMV infection status was unknown, age-related changes in expanded clonotypes were potentially confounded. Observed TCR beta diversity per million T cells fell roughly linearly with age, and a significant reduction was already apparent by age around 40. Bulk unsorted PBMC profiling prevented conclusive comparison of naive and antigen-experienced compartments. Total diversity estimates from one million sequenced T cells were considered lower bounds and underestimates.

Library creation used 5' RACE. The sequencer listed for this sample is Illumina HiSeq 2500. A second PCR of roughly 7 to 11 cycles was performed with a sample-barcoded 5' primer and a J-beta primer mix. Each TCR beta cDNA molecule received a unique molecular identifier from a template-switch 5' adaptor carrying 12 random nucleotides. Each sample yielded at least 2.5 million CDR3-containing paired-end reads. The Mint cDNA synthesis kit, primed by a TRBC-specific oligonucleotide, was used to synthesize first-strand cDNA from all RNA. All cDNA was treated with uracil-DNA glycosylase and then went through a first 18-cycle PCR with the universal primers M1SS and BC2_uni_R. In the original analysis: For normalization, 1 million high-quality reads were randomly selected from each sample, with every read carrying a distinct molecular identifier. Instead of being binned into consensus sequences, reads that shared molecular identifiers were thrown out. MiTCR, with a Q25 quality threshold and the strictest error-elimination algorithm, was used for CDR3 identification, clonotype clustering and error correction. A nonparametric unseen species model with Euler transformation was used to estimate a lower bound on total TCR beta diversity. TCRdb reran the public reads through fastp at Q25 and MiXCR, keeping productive beta chains. Identical CDR3 proteins give one entry, which carries the most common genes and DNA. In this record, the V and J calls reflect TCRdb's handling and not the investigators' own analysis. Here the sample has about 1 million distinct CDR3 sequences; 45% occur a single time. The top ten clonotypes cover 18% of the sample.

V is cut back by 1 base and J by 4 bases, with 4 bases in the junction unmatched. According to the germline V gene (reference sequence), CDR1 reads LNHDA and CDR2 reads SQIVND. The CDR3, cysteine through phenylalanine, is 15 amino acids long. Only the CDR3 part of the read is kept: 45 bases, read in frame from the first base. In regard to this clonotype: What this receptor recognizes is not known. No much larger clone exists at a distance of one base, and base qualities are not known.

Systemically healthy Caucasian individuals from Russia, around 38 in total and aged about 6 to 100 years, were included as donors. Each donor gave about 11 milliliters of peripheral blood, drawn into EDTA-treated Vacutainer tubes. Ficoll-Paque density-gradient centrifugation was used to isolate PBMCs, with at least 6 million obtained per sample. Total RNA was extracted from PBMCs with Trizol reagent, with at least 5.5 micrograms obtained per sample. For every donor, an aliquot of PBMCs went through flow cytometry to measure the percentages of naive CD45RAhigh/CD27high T cells. The material sequenced was blood. The TCR comes from a woman aged 55 to 70 in good health. The sequence is built from TRBV19 and TRBJ2-1; the junction holds 7 bases that match TRBD1. The CDR3 region: CASSIAGDSYNEQFF. The sequenced DNA is TGTGCCAGTAGTATAGCCGGGGACAGTTACAATGAGCAGTTCTTC.